The 3 T cell receptor beta chains reported below all come from one sample, sequenced in a study of human T cells and chemical hapten exposure. TCRdb reprocessed the RACE reads via MiXCR and lists one record per CDR3 protein. The sample yields approximately 160,000 distinct CDR3 sequences, about 30% seen once. Documented time point: patch test 3, about 24 weeks after DPC sensitization. Treatment reported: therapeutic diphenylcyclopropenone sensitization with weekly scalp DPC. The source material was whole blood, sampled in connection with sensitization to the hapten diphenylcyclopropenone (DPC). The source is a woman younger than 30 with alopecia areata. Some clones in this sample may be carry-over from other donors' samples.

This clonotype was counted only a few times. V usage is TRBV4-3 and J usage is TRBJ2-1, with 11 bases fitting TRBD2. The germline CDR1 and CDR2 sequences are LGHNA and YSLEER. Germline trimming cut 4 bases from V and 7 bases from J; bases unmatched to any gene: 12. CDR3 length: 17 residues. The CDR3 coding sequence is TGCGCCAGCAGCCCTCACTCGGCTAGCGGGGGGCTGAATGAGCAGTTCTTC. It codes for CASSPHSASGGLNEQFF.

This clonotype was observed at least ten times. V is TRBV4-3 and J is TRBJ2-1, with 9 positions matching TRBD2. The V segment lost 0 bases and the J segment 5 bases; nucleotides outside the gene matches: 5. Germline CDR1 LGHNA, CDR2 YSLEER. This CDR3 region has 16 residues. For the CDR3, the DNA is TGCGCCAGCAGCCAAGATGCTAGCGGGGCCCACAATGAGCAGTTCTTC. Amino acids: CASSQDASGAHNEQFF.

The rearrangement uses TRBV25-1 and TRBJ1-3, with 9 bases fitting TRBD1. CDR1 and CDR2 (germline): MGHDK, SYGVNS. This CDR3 spans 16 amino acids. The V segment lost 4 bases and the J segment 7 bases; nucleotides outside the gene matches: 11. The CDR3 sequence: CASSVPPGQGDNTIYF. The CDR3 DNA follows: TGTGCCAGCAGTGTACCTCCGGGACAGGGCGACAACACCATATATTTT.